This T cell receptor beta chain came from a study of blood T cells in healthy people across ages. This clonotype was counted a few times. Trimming shortened V by 6 bases and J by 4 bases, and 11 bases separated the two germline ends. The germline gives CDR1 DFQATT, CDR2 SNEGSKA (reference sequence). The CDR3 totals 12 residues. A second PCR of 7 to 11 cycles used a sample-barcoded 5' primer and a J-beta primer mix. TCRdb analysed the 5' RACE reads with MiXCR anew, one entry per CDR3 protein. The repertoire holds some 760,000 distinct CDR3 sequences, roughly 25% seen once, with more than 3% in the top ten. These data were likewise used in another study, on T cells of mothers and their children.

This chain joins TRBV20-1 and TRBJ2-3, with a weak D call TRBD2 (7 bases). The receptor's source is a boy between 10 and 17 years old in good health. The material sequenced was blood. This chain's CDR3 is CSAEGGADTQYF. The CDR3 DNA is TGCAGTGCCGAGGGGGGGGCAGATACGCAGTATTTT.